Presented here are 10 T cell receptor beta chains from one specimen sequenced in a study of OX40 agonist ivuxolimab in advanced cancers. Libraries were prepared by immunoSEQ multiplex PCR; TCRdb keeps only in-frame clonotypes and omits some of them. The sample includes around 140,000 clones, 93% of them seen just once. The specimen comprised CD4+ or CD8+ T cells sorted from blood, sampled in a trial of the OX40 agonist ivuxolimab. All receptors come from an adult with an advanced solid tumor such as melanoma, head and neck, liver or kidney cancer.

This sequence joins TRBV4-3 and TRBJ1-2; D may be TRBD1 (5 bases). This CDR3 spans 15 amino acids. V lost 3 bases and J lost 4, with 15 bases in between. Germline V lookup: CDR1 LGHNA, CDR2 YSLEER. The CDR3 protein is CASSQGGTGGYGYTF. The CDR3 DNA sequence: TGCGCCAGCAGCCAGGGCGGGACGGGAGGCTATGGCTACACCTTC.

This chain joins TRBV5-4 and TRBJ2-7; D could derive from TRBD1 or TRBD2 (5 bases each). The germline CDR1 and CDR2 sequences are SGHNT and YYREEE (reference sequence). The V and J ends lost 0 bases and 6 bases respectively, with 13 bases between them. The CDR3 sequence is 14 residues long. CDR3: CASSLDRRVSEQYF. In nucleotides, the CDR3 is TGTGCCAGCAGCTTGGACAGGCGGGTCTCCGAGCAGTACTTC.

V usage is TRBV28 and J usage is TRBJ1-1, with a possible D match to TRBD1 (5 bases). The V end lost 2 bases, the J end lost 4 bases, and 14 bases lay between the germline ends. The length of the CDR3 is 15 residues. CDR1 is MDHEN and CDR2 is SYDVKM in the germline V gene. The CDR3 DNA reads as TGTGCCAGCAGTTTACCCTCCTGGGGGAGCACTGAAGCTTTCTTT. This codes for CASSLPSWGSTEAFF.

The rearrangement links TRBV5-6 to TRBJ1-5; a weak D match, TRBD1 (6 bases). The CDR3 has 13 amino acids. Deletions cut 4 bases from V and 5 bases from J, with 10 bases between. Germline V gives CDR1 SGHDT, CDR2 YYEEEE. The CDR3 region has the DNA TGTGCCAGCAGCACCACAGGGCATCAGCCCCAGCATTTT. This codes for CASSTTGHQPQHF.

The chain links TRBV7-9 to TRBJ1-1; perhaps TRBD1 as D (6 bases). In germline, CDR1 is SEHNR, CDR2 FQNEAQ (reference sequence). The CDR3 spans 14 residues. V was pared by 5 bases and J by 4 bases, with 14 bases between. CDR3: CASSARGGGTEAFF. The DNA of the CDR3 is TGTGCCAGCAGCGCGCGGGGGGGCGGCACTGAAGCTTTCTTT.

The gene calls are TRBV5-4 and TRBJ2-3; 11 bases align to TRBD2. This CDR3 region has 15 residues. Per germline, CDR1 SGHNT and CDR2 YYREEE (reference sequence). Trimming took 3 bases from V and 6 from J; bases not matched to a gene: 6. CDR3 DNA: TGTGCCAGCAGCTCACTAGCGGGGGCTTTCGATACGCAGTATTTT. This encodes CASSSLAGAFDTQYF.

The chain has TRBV6-5 and TRBJ2-7, with 8 bases fitting TRBD2. The V gene end was trimmed by 4 bases and the J gene end by 0 bases; junction bases not matched to a gene: 5. Germline V gene sequence: CDR1 MNHEY, CDR2 SVGAGI. This CDR3 has 15 amino acids. As DNA, the CDR3 is TGTGCCAGCAGTTCCCCGGGAGGGATCTCCTACGAGCAGTACTTC. Protein sequence: CASSSPGGISYEQYF.

The chain links TRBV11-2 to TRBJ2-3, with D maybe TRBD2 (5 bases). This CDR3 spans 14 amino acids. Germline assignment: CDR1 SGHAT and CDR2 FQNNGV. Trimming pared 4 bases from V and 5 bases from J, leaving 13 bases between. This CDR3 reads CASSSPGVGDTQYF. DNA for the CDR3: TGTGCCAGCAGCTCCCCCGGGGTTGGAGATACGCAGTATTTT.

This clone was detected only once. The CDR3 is CASSLGQGRNEKLFF. CDR3 bases: TGTGCCAGCAGCTTAGGACAGGGTAGGAATGAAAAACTGTTTTTT. The chain combines TRBV7-2 with TRBJ1-4; 7 bases map to TRBD1. Germline CDR1 reads SGHTA; CDR2 reads FQGNSA. Germline trimming cut 1 base from V and 5 bases from J; bases unmatched to any gene: 4. This CDR3 is 15 amino acids long. The full variable domain, in which reference TRBV7-2 and TRBJ1-4 provide the parts outside the CDR3, is GAGVSQSPSNKVTEKGKDVELRCDPISGHTALYWYRQSLGQGLEFLIYFQGNSAPDKSGLPSDRFSAERTGGSVSTLTIQRTQQEDSAVYLCASSLGQGRNEKLFFGSGTQLSVL.

This clone was counted a single time. The V gene is TRBV5-8, the J gene TRBJ2-1; the D is unclear. The CDR3 has 15 residues. Per germline, CDR1 SGHTS and CDR2 YDEGEE. Trimming stripped 2 bases from V and 4 bases from J, with 13 bases between. For the CDR3, the DNA is TGTGCCAGCAGCTTCAAACGGAGTGGTTACAATGAGCAGTTCTTC. This sequence encodes CASSFKRSGYNEQFF.